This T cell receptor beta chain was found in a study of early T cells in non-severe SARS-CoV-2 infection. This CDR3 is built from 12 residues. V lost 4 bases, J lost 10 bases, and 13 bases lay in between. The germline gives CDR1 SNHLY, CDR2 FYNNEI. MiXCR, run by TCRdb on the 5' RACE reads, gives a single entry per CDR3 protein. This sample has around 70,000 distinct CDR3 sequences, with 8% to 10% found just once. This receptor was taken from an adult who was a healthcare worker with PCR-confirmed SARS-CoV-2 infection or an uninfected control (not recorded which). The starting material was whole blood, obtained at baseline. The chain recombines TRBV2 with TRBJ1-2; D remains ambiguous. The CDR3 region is CASSVGHSHYTF. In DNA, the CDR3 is TGTGCCAGCAGTGTAGGGCATTCTCACTACACCTTC.